The sequence of this T cell receptor beta chain was determined in a study of beta chain features in type 1 diabetes. On average, the one heparinised blood draw given by each donor was roughly 100 mL. Trimming stripped 11 bases from V and 2 bases from J, with 13 bases between. Germline values: CDR1 SEHNR, CDR2 FQNEAQ (reference sequence). CDR3 length equals 12 residues. The study reverse transcribed the entire isolated RNA, so it sequenced expressed TCRB transcripts. Sequenced by immunoSEQ multiplex PCR; TCRdb stores in-frame clones only, minus some. Among about 350,000 clones listed, around a fifth were seen once. The sample holds a few counts of this clone.

This receptor was obtained from a woman aged 18-29 years in good health. The material sequenced was naive CD4+ T cells from blood. The chain employs TRBV7-9 and TRBJ2-7; tentatively, D is TRBD2 (6 bases). CDR3 sequence reads: CAAERAPYEQYF. CDR3 sequence (DNA): TGTGCCGCAGAGCGGGCTCCCTACGAGCAGTACTTC. The variable domain in full, with the rest retrieved from reference TRBV7-9 and TRBJ2-7, is DTGVSQNPRHKITKRGQNVTFRCDPISEHNRLYWYRQTLGQGPEFLTYFQNEAQLEKSRLLSDRFSAERPKGSFSTLEIQRTEQGDSAMYLCAAERAPYEQYFGPGTRLTVT.